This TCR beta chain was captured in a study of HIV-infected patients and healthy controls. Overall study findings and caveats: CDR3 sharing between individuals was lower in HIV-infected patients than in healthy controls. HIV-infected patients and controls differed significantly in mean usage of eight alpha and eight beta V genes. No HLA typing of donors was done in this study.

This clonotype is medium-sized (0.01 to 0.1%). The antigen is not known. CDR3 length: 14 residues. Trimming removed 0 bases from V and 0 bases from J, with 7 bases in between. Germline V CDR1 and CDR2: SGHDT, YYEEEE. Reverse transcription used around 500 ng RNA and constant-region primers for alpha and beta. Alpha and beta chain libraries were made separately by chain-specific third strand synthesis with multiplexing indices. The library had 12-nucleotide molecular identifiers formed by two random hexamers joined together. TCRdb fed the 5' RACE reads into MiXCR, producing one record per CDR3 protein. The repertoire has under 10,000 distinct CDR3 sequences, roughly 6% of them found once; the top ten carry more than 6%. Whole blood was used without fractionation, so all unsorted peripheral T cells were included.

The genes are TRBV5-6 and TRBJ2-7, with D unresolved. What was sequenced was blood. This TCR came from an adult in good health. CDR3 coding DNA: TGTGCCAGCAGCTTGGTCGGGCCCTCCTACGAGCAGTACTTC. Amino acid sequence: CASSLVGPSYEQYF.